Listed below are T cell receptor beta chains from one sample, sequenced in a study of shared clonotypes between healthy human individuals. Clones were sequenced by immunoSEQ multiplex PCR, and TCRdb holds only the in-frame ones, with some missing. The table has approximately 710,000 clones, about 92% seen once. The sample taken for sequencing was memory CD8+ T cells from PBMCs. Every receptor here comes from a man in his late teens or twenties in good health. Some clones in this sample may be carry-over from other donors' samples. Each CDR3 is given with its conserved first and last residue. The order of the fields is D gene, V gene, J gene, clone size, CDR3 DNA, CDR3 protein. The D gene is left open where the match is weak. A row's size may be missing; if present it is once, few, many or a size class.

D: TRBD1; V: TRBV27; J: TRBJ1-2; size: NA; DNA: TGTGCCAGCAGTATCCGACAGGGCTATGGCTACACCTTC; CDR3: CASSIRQGYGYTF
D: NA; V: TRBV9; J: TRBJ1-5; size: NA; DNA: TGTGCCAGCAGCGCCGGCGGGGGGAATAGCAATCAGCCCCAGCATTTT; CDR3: CASSAGGGNSNQPQHF
D: NA; V: TRBV5-4; J: TRBJ1-1; size: NA; DNA: TGTGCCAGCAGCTTGACCGGGGCAGGCACTGAAGCTTTCTTT; CDR3: CASSLTGAGTEAFF
D: NA; V: TRBV28; J: TRBJ2-1; size: NA; DNA: TGTGCCAGCAGTGACTTCGATGAGCAGTTCTTC; CDR3: CASSDFDEQFF
D: NA; V: TRBV2; J: TRBJ1-1; size: NA; DNA: TGTGCCAGCAGGCCCGGGTCAGGGAACACTGAAGCTTTCTTT; CDR3: CASRPGSGNTEAFF
D: TRBD2; V: TRBV7-8; J: TRBJ2-3; size: NA; DNA: TGTGCCAGCATCCTAGCGGGAAGGAGGACAGATACGCAGTATTTT; CDR3: CASILAGRRTDTQYF
D: TRBD1; V: TRBV19; J: TRBJ2-2; size: once; DNA: TGTGCCAGTAGTACGATCCGGGACAGGGGCACCGGGGAGCTGTTTTTT; CDR3: CASSTIRDRGTGELFF
D: TRBD2; V: TRBV4-1; J: TRBJ2-1; size: NA; DNA: TGCGCCAGCAGCCGCGGACTAGCTCTTAGTGAGCAGTTCTTC; CDR3: CASSRGLALSEQFF
D: NA; V: TRBV19; J: TRBJ1-1; size: NA; DNA: TGTGCCAGTAACTCCGGGCCCCATCGGGCTTTCTTT; CDR3: CASNSGPHRAFF
D: TRBD2; V: TRBV15; J: TRBJ2-1; size: NA; DNA: TGTGCCACCAGCAGAGTTATAGCGGGATGGGCTAGTGAGCAGTTCTTC; CDR3: CATSRVIAGWASEQFF
D: NA; V: TRBV6-1; J: TRBJ2-1; size: NA; DNA: TGTGCCAGCAGTTCTAGCTTCCCTGAGCAGTTCTTC; CDR3: CASSSSFPEQFF
D: TRBD1; V: TRBV5-4; J: TRBJ2-7; size: NA; DNA: TGTGCCAGCAGCTTGGAGGACAGGGGGAGCTACGAGCAGTACTTC; CDR3: CASSLEDRGSYEQYF
D: TRBD2; V: TRBV7-2; J: TRBJ2-1; size: NA; DNA: TGTGCCAGCAGCGTAACCGGGACTAGCGGTTACAATGAGCAGTTCTTC; CDR3: CASSVTGTSGYNEQFF
D: TRBD2; V: TRBV4-1; J: TRBJ2-7; size: NA; DNA: TGCGCCAGCAGCCAAGGGGTAGTAGCGGGTTTCGAGCAGTACTTC; CDR3: CASSQGVVAGFEQYF
D: NA; V: TRBV27; J: TRBJ2-5; size: NA; DNA: TGTGCCAGCGGAACCCAAGAGACCCAGTACTTC; CDR3: CASGTQETQYF
D: TRBD2; V: TRBV4-3; J: TRBJ2-1; size: NA; DNA: TGCGCCAGCAGCCAAGCCCGGGAGGGGTACAATGAGCAGTTCTTC; CDR3: CASSQAREGYNEQFF
D: NA; V: TRBV5-6; J: TRBJ2-7; size: NA; DNA: TGTGCCAGCAGCTTGGAGTTGCGGGGAGGTCGAGACGAGCAGTACTTC; CDR3: CASSLELRGGRDEQYF
D: NA; V: TRBV5-6; J: TRBJ2-3; size: NA; DNA: TGTGCCAGCAGCTTGATAACGGGGACCACAGATACGCAGTATTTT; CDR3: CASSLITGTTDTQYF